One and the same sample provided the 20 T cell receptor beta chains below, sequenced in a study of blood T cell repertoires in COVID-19 (dated by TCRdb to the early 2020s). Library method: the immunoSEQ multiplex PCR assay. This is the immuneACCESS table as TCRdb keeps it, with only in-frame sequences that have V and J called. A part of the clones is gone; compared with another copy, unresolved V genes explain less than half, and the rest is unexplained. This sample has about 260,000 clones in its table, and 88% of those were observed once. About 10% of the sample is held by the ten biggest clonotypes. Source material: peripheral blood. The receptors shown here come from a woman aged 25 to 39 with COVID-19, enrolled during active disease.

This chain links TRBV29-1 with TRBJ2-5; D perhaps matches TRBD1 (6 bases). From germline, CDR1 is SQVTM and CDR2 ANQGSEA. Trimming pared 4 bases from V and 5 bases from J, leaving 17 bases between. CDR3 length: 14 residues. Here the CDR3 reads CSVAPKVRGETQYF. The CDR3 nucleotides read TGCAGCGTTGCACCCAAGGTCAGGGGTGAGACCCAGTACTTC.

The CDR3 sequence: CASSAGTGNTEAFF. In DNA, the CDR3 is TGCGCCAGCAGCGCAGGGACAGGCAACACTGAAGCTTTCTTT. The V call is TRBV5-1, the J call TRBJ1-1; TRBD1 matches at 8 bases. The CDR3 has 14 residues. After removal of 4 bases from V and 2 bases from J, the junction contained 4 bases not matched to a gene. Per germline, CDR1 SGHRS and CDR2 YFSETQ. The whole variable domain, filled in from reference TRBV5-1 and TRBJ1-1, reads KAGVTQTPRYLIKTRGQQVTLSCSPISGHRSVSWYQQTPGQGLQFLFEYFSETQRNKGNFPGRFSGRQFSNSRSEMNVSTLELGDSALYLCASSAGTGNTEAFFGQGTRLTVV.

The V call is TRBV7-6, the J call TRBJ2-7; 8 bases line up with TRBD2. CDR3 size: 16 residues. Germline CDR1 reads SGHVS; CDR2 reads FNYEAQ. The ends lost 0 bases at V and 5 bases at J; junction bases unmatched: 9. The CDR3 reads CASSLAPSGSYHEQYF. As DNA, the CDR3 is TGTGCCAGCAGCTTAGCGCCCAGCGGGAGTTACCACGAGCAGTACTTC. The variable domain in full, with the rest retrieved from reference TRBV7-6 and TRBJ2-7, is GAGVSQSPRYKVTKRGQDVALRCDPISGHVSLYWYRQALGQGPEFLTYFNYEAQQDKSGLPNDRFSAERPEGSISTLTIQRTEQRDSAMYRCASSLAPSGSYHEQYFGPGTRLTVT.

The gene calls are TRBV2 and TRBJ1-5; no clear D gene. Trimming took 4 bases from V and 5 from J, leaving 12 bases between them. Germline-derived CDR1 and CDR2 are SNHLY and FYNNEI. The CDR3 is made up of 14 amino acids. CDR3: CASSGEATDQPQHF. CDR3 DNA sequence: TGTGCCAGCAGTGGGGAGGCGACCGATCAGCCCCAGCATTTT.

The V and J genes are TRBV24-1 and TRBJ1-3, with D uncertain. This CDR3 region has 15 residues. The V end was cut by 4 bases, the J end by 1 base, with 10 bases between. Germline V gives CDR1 KGHDR, CDR2 SFDVKD. In nucleotides, the CDR3 is TGTGCCACCAGTGACCCCCGCGGGTCTGGAAACACCATATATTTT. Its protein product is CATSDPRGSGNTIYF.

V is TRBV7-9 and J is TRBJ1-2; 7 positions agree with TRBD1. Germline CDR1 is SEHNR and CDR2 is FQNEAQ (reference sequence). The CDR3 sequence is 14 residues long. With 1 base clipped from V and 4 bases from J, the junction kept 3 bases outside the gene matches. The CDR3 DNA reads as TGTGCCAGCAGCTTAGAACAGGGGATCTATGGCTACACCTTC. It encodes CASSLEQGIYGYTF.

V usage is TRBV28 and J usage is TRBJ2-3; D is perhaps TRBD1 (6 bases). CDR1 and CDR2 (germline): MDHEN, SYDVKM. The CDR3 length is 15 residues. The V end was cut by 3 bases, the J end by 2 bases, with 12 bases between. This CDR3 reads CASSFSTGFTDTQYF. CDR3 in DNA: TGTGCCAGCAGTTTCTCTACAGGGTTCACAGATACGCAGTATTTT.

The chain recombines TRBV11-3 with TRBJ2-1; 9 positions agree with TRBD2. Per the germline V gene, CDR1 is SGHNT and CDR2 is YENEEA. There are 16 residues in the CDR3. J gave up 9 bases and V 5 bases, and 14 bases lay outside the gene matches. The CDR3, as DNA: TGTGCCAGCAGCCGGGGGGCGGGAGGGGATCTGAGTGAGCAGTTCTTC. Translating it yields CASSRGAGGDLSEQFF.

The chain couples TRBV6-6 to TRBJ2-1; TRBD2 aligns across 8 bases. Trimming at V came to 3 bases and at J to 5 bases, leaving 6 bases not matched to a gene. The CDR3 has 15 amino acids. Per germline, CDR1 MNHNY and CDR2 SVGAGI (reference sequence). The CDR3 reads CASSYLAGGHNEQFF. CDR3 bases: TGTGCCAGCAGTTATCTGGCGGGAGGCCACAATGAGCAGTTCTTC.

This clone showed up just once. This chain connects TRBV19 to TRBJ2-1; 9 bases match TRBD2. The CDR3 runs to 16 residues. V shed 4 bases, J shed 4 bases, and the junction held 8 bases outside the gene matches. Germline V lookup: CDR1 LNHDA, CDR2 SQIVND (reference sequence). Written as DNA, the CDR3 is TGTGCCAGTAGTAAGGTAGCGGGAGTAGGGTACAATGAGCAGTTCTTC. Translation: CASSKVAGVGYNEQFF.

The V and J genes are TRBV5-6 and TRBJ2-3; a possible D gene is TRBD2 (5 bases). The CDR3 is 15 amino acids. Germline loops: CDR1 SGHDT, CDR2 YYEEEE. V was clipped by 2 bases and J by 4 bases, with 14 bases between them. CDR3 sequence (DNA): TGTGCCAGCAGCTTTGTGAGGGCAATGGCAGATACGCAGTATTTT. Translating gives CASSFVRAMADTQYF.

The chain recombines TRBV27 with TRBJ2-2; maybe TRBD1 (6 bases). The CDR3 extends over 15 amino acids. The germline V and J ends were trimmed by 5 bases and 5 bases, with 15 bases remaining between them. Germline assignment: CDR1 MNHEY and CDR2 SMNVEV (reference sequence). The CDR3 nucleotides are TGTGCCAGCAGTGTTTCGACGCAGGGGACCGGGGAGCTGTTTTTT. It is translated as CASSVSTQGTGELFF.

The chain recombines TRBV7-2 with TRBJ1-1; D unclear. V lost 4 bases, J lost 2 bases, and 8 bases lay in between. Germline CDR1 reads SGHTA; CDR2 reads FQGNSA. The CDR3 spans 13 residues. CDR3 sequence reads: CASSSRRNTEAFF. The CDR3 DNA reads as TGTGCCAGCAGCTCCCGTCGTAACACTGAAGCTTTCTTT.

The genes are TRBV5-1 and TRBJ2-2; 7 bases match TRBD1. This CDR3 contains 15 residues. Germline values: CDR1 SGHRS, CDR2 YFSETQ. V was pared by 4 bases and J by 2 bases, with 5 bases of the junction left unmatched. The DNA of the CDR3 is TGCGCCAGCAGCCCCCGACAGGGAAACACCGGGGAGCTGTTTTTT. Translation: CASSPRQGNTGELFF.

The chain couples TRBV14 to TRBJ2-7, with D uncertain. The CDR3 spans 11 residues. V was cut by 2 bases and J by 7 bases, with 6 bases left in between. Germline V lookup: CDR1 SGHDN, CDR2 FVKESK. CDR3 protein: CASSQFGEQYF. The CDR3 region has the DNA TGTGCCAGCAGCCAATTCGGGGAGCAGTACTTC.

J is TRBJ1-1 and V is TRBV15; no firm D call. Germline CDR1 LNHNV, CDR2 YYDKDF (reference sequence). Trimming left V 1 base short and J 7 bases short, with 4 bases between. The CDR3 has 11 residues. CDR3 loop: CATSRGVEAFF. CDR3 DNA: TGTGCCACCAGCAGAGGAGTTGAAGCTTTCTTT.

The chain couples TRBV14 to TRBJ2-3; 7 nucleotides agree with TRBD1. This CDR3 is built from 13 residues. Trimming at V came to 4 bases and at J to 6 bases, leaving 4 bases not matched to a gene. Germline CDR1 SGHDN, CDR2 FVKESK. The CDR3 region has the DNA TGTGCCAGCAGCCTGGACAGGTGGGATACGCAGTATTTT. It translates to CASSLDRWDTQYF. The full variable domain, with the rest looked up from reference TRBV14 and TRBJ2-3, is EAGVTQFPSHSVIEKGQTVTLRCDPISGHDNLYWYRRVMGKEIKFLLHFVKESKQDESGMPNNRFLAERTGGTYSTLKVQPAELEDSGVYFCASSLDRWDTQYFGPGTRLTVL.

This clone was observed a handful of times. CDR3 sequence reads: CASSWAGETQYF. In DNA, the CDR3 is TGTGCCAGCTCATGGGCTGGTGAGACCCAGTACTTC. The chain combines TRBV6-5 with TRBJ2-5; D remains ambiguous. V was clipped by 8 bases and J by 5 bases, with 12 bases between them. Germline loops: CDR1 MNHEY, CDR2 SVGAGI. The CDR3 covers 12 residues.

About this clone itself: One junction end does not reproduce the germline sequence, and a read error may be involved. V and J are TRBV5-1 and TRBJ1-1; D is uncertain. The CDR3 is 13 residues long. Germline V gene data show CDR1 as SGHRS and CDR2 as YFSETQ. The CDR3 sequence is CASSLTPNSEAFF. CDR3 DNA sequence: TGCGCCAGCAGCCTGACCCCGAACAGTGAAGCTTTCTTT.

This sequence joins TRBV24-1 and TRBJ2-2; 7 bases match TRBD1. The CDR3 runs 14 residues. Unmatched junction bases numbered 2, after V lost 7 bases and J lost 1 base. Germline CDR1 reads KGHDR; CDR2 reads SFDVKD. The CDR3 DNA reads TGTGCCACCAGAAGACAGGGGAACACCGGGGAGCTGTTTTTT. Translation: CATRRQGNTGELFF.